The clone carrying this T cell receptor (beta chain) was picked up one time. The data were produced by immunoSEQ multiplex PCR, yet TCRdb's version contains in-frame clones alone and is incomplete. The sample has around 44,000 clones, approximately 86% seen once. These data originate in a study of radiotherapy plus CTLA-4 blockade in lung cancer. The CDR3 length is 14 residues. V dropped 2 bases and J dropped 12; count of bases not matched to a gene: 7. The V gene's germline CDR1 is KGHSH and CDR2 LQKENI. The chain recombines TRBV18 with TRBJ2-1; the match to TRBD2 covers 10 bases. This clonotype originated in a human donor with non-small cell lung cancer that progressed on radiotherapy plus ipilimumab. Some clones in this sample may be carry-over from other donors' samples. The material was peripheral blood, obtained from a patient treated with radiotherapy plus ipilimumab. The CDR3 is CASSPKLAGEGQFF. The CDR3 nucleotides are TGTGCCAGCTCACCAAAGCTAGCGGGAGAGGGGCAGTTCTTC.